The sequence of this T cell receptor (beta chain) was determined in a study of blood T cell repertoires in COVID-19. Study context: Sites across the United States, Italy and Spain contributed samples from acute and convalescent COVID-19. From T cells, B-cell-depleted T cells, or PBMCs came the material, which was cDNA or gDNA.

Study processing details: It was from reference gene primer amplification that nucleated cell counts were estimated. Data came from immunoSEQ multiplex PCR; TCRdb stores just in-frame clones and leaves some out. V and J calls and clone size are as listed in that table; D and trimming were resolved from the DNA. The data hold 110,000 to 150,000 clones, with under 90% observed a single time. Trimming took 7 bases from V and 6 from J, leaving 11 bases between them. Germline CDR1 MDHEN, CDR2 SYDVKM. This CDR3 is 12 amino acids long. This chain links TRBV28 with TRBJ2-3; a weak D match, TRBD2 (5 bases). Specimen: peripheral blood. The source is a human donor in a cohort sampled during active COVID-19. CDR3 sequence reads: CASNSPGDTQYF. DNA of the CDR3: TGTGCCAGCAATTCCCCGGGGGATACGCAGTATTTT.